Each of the 30 T cell receptor beta chains below was sequenced from the same sample in a study of T cell responses to AZD1222 COVID-19 vaccine. Produced via immunoSEQ multiplex PCR; TCRdb's table is partial and in-frame only. The sample consists of more than 85,000 clones, 87% of them appearing once. This specimen consisted of peripheral blood, obtained on day 0 of AZD1222 vaccination. Every receptor here comes from an adult in good health.

V usage is TRBV7-9 and J usage is TRBJ2-5; no clear D gene. The V gene's germline CDR1 is SEHNR and CDR2 FQNEAQ (reference sequence). This CDR3 comprises 14 residues. The V end lost 1 base, the J end lost 4 bases, and 10 bases lay between the germline ends. In DNA, the CDR3 is TGTGCCAGCAGCTTAGTAGGGAATGGAGAGACCCAGTACTTC. Amino acids: CASSLVGNGETQYF.

This clone came up a few times. V and J are TRBV28 and TRBJ1-3, with D possibly being TRBD1 (6 bases). Trimming removed 6 bases from V and 3 bases from J, with 15 bases in between. Germline V gene sequence: CDR1 MDHEN, CDR2 SYDVKM. CDR3 length: 15 amino acids. In DNA, the CDR3 is TGTGCCAGCAGATCCCCGGGGGCGAGTGGAAACACCATATATTTT. Its translation: CASRSPGASGNTIYF.

The V gene is TRBV30, the J gene TRBJ1-5; the match to TRBD1 covers 7 bases. Unmatched junction bases numbered 8, after V lost 5 bases and J lost 1 base. Germline V gives CDR1 GTSNPN, CDR2 SVGIG (reference sequence). The CDR3 contains 15 residues. DNA for the CDR3: TGTGCCTGGGGGAAGGGAGGGGGCAGCAATCAGCCCCAGCATTTT. Its protein product is CAWGKGGGSNQPQHF.

This chain connects TRBV28 to TRBJ1-5; TRBD1 agrees at 8 bases. The CDR3 extends over 15 amino acids. Germline CDR1 is MDHEN and CDR2 is SYDVKM. V lost 3 bases and J lost 4; bases outside the gene matches: 5. CDR3 region: CASSFGTGMNQPQHF. The DNA for the CDR3 is TGTGCCAGCAGTTTTGGGACAGGAATGAATCAGCCCCAGCATTTT.

The genes are TRBV4-2 and TRBJ1-5, with TRBD1 identical over 8 bases. This CDR3 has 16 residues. V was clipped by 0 bases and J by 5 bases; unmatched bases: 6. The germline V gene has CDR1 LGHNA and CDR2 YNFKEQ. The CDR3 reads CASSQEAGGYDQPQHF. In nucleotides, the CDR3 is TGTGCCAGCAGCCAAGAAGCAGGGGGCTACGATCAGCCCCAGCATTTT.

A word on this clone: The identical CDR3 is also encoded by other nucleotide sequences in the sample. The chain uses TRBV9 and TRBJ1-4; D is uncertain. The CDR3 is made up of 15 amino acids. Germline V gene lookup returns CDR1 SGDLS and CDR2 YYNGEE. Trimming cost V 0 bases and J 1 base, with 7 bases left between them. The CDR3 coding sequence is TGTGCCAGCAGCGTAGGCGGCGGAACTAATGAAAAACTGTTTTTT. Its translation: CASSVGGGTNEKLFF. Supplemented by reference TRBV9 and TRBJ1-4, the full variable domain reads DSGVTQTPKHLITATGQRVTLRCSPRSGDLSVYWYQQSLDQGLQFLIQYYNGEERAKGNILERFSAQQFPDLHSELNLSSLELGDSALYFCASSVGGGTNEKLFFGSGTQLSVL.

This clone appeared a single time. The rearrangement links TRBV6-1 to TRBJ1-1; D remains unclear. The germline V gene has CDR1 MNHNS and CDR2 SASEGT. The CDR3 has 15 amino acids. Trimming took off 2 bases at V and 4 bases at J, with 14 bases between the two ends. The CDR3: CASSESGVYGTEAFF. The CDR3 nucleotides are TGTGCCAGCAGTGAATCCGGGGTCTATGGCACTGAAGCTTTCTTT.

This clone was recorded once. The genes are TRBV5-1 and TRBJ1-6; no reliable D call. The V end was cut by 2 bases, the J end by 6 bases, with 12 bases between. This CDR3 contains 15 residues. Germline values: CDR1 SGHRS, CDR2 YFSETQ. The chain's CDR3 is CASSLGGLANSPLHF. For the CDR3, the DNA is TGCGCCAGCAGCTTAGGAGGGCTCGCTAATTCACCCCTCCACTTT.

The chain links TRBV28 to TRBJ1-2; 8 bases align to TRBD1. This CDR3 has 15 amino acids. Germline V lookup: CDR1 MDHEN, CDR2 SYDVKM. Trimming took 3 bases from V and 8 from J; bases not matched to a gene: 11. Written as DNA, the CDR3 is TGTGCCAGCAGTTTTCAGCGACAGGGGATGGGGGGCTACACCTTC. As protein: CASSFQRQGMGGYTF.

The chain recombines TRBV5-1 with TRBJ2-2; no clear D. With 1 base removed from V and 0 bases from J, the gap between germline ends came to 10 bases. CDR1 and CDR2 from the germline V gene are SGHRS and YFSETQ. This CDR3 contains 16 residues. This CDR3 reads CASSLSGAANTGELFF. CDR3 coding DNA: TGCGCCAGCAGCTTGTCTGGCGCCGCGAACACCGGGGAGCTGTTTTTT.

This chain joins TRBV18 and TRBJ2-1; TRBD1 matches at 9 bases. Per the germline V gene, CDR1 is KGHSH and CDR2 is LQKENI. The CDR3 totals 14 residues. The V segment lost 3 bases and the J segment 6 bases; nucleotides outside the gene matches: 3. CDR3 region: CASSPRTGVNEQFF. For the CDR3, the DNA is TGTGCCAGCTCACCGCGGACAGGGGTCAATGAGCAGTTCTTC.

The chain carries TRBV28 and TRBJ1-5, with unresolved D. The V end lost 7 bases, the J end lost 6 bases, and 10 bases lay between the germline ends. CDR3 length equals 12 residues. Germline lookup yields CDR1 MDHEN and CDR2 SYDVKM. The DNA of the CDR3 is TGTGCCAGCAAACTTGGTGGTCAGCCCCAGCATTTT. Translating it yields CASKLGGQPQHF. Full variable domain (outside the CDR3, taken from reference TRBV28 and TRBJ1-5): DVKVTQSSRYLVKRTGEKVFLECVQDMDHENMFWYRQDPGLGLRLIYFSYDVKMKEKGDIPEGYSVSREKKERFSLILESASTNQTSMYLCASKLGGQPQHFGDGTRLSIL.

The rearrangement joins TRBV7-3 to TRBJ1-1; TRBD1 matches 8 bases. The junction had 6 bases not matched to a gene; V was cut back by 0 bases and J by 3 bases. Per the germline V gene, CDR1 is SGHTA and CDR2 is FQGTGA. There are 16 residues in the CDR3. CDR3 region: CASSLTPGQGYTEAFF. The CDR3 nucleotides are TGTGCCAGCAGCTTAACTCCCGGACAGGGATACACTGAAGCTTTCTTT.

This rearrangement joins TRBV5-1 to TRBJ1-2; D call uncertain. From germline, CDR1 is SGHRS and CDR2 YFSETQ. The CDR3 is 14 amino acids. Trimming removed 5 bases at V and 2 bases at J, with 13 bases between. The CDR3, as DNA: TGCGCCAGCAGTACGGGCCCCGCAAACTATGGCTACACCTTC. It encodes CASSTGPANYGYTF.

The V gene is TRBV28, the J gene TRBJ1-2; D gene unclear. Per the germline V gene, CDR1 is MDHEN and CDR2 is SYDVKM. The V and J ends lost 3 bases and 3 bases respectively, with 17 bases between them. This CDR3 comprises 16 residues. CDR3 in DNA: TGTGCCAGCAGTTTCAACTTGGGCTGGGCCGACTATGGCTACACCTTC. It encodes CASSFNLGWADYGYTF.

Only one count was recorded for this clone. This rearrangement joins TRBV3-1 (or the pseudogene TRBV3-2) to TRBJ1-2; D remains unclear. V was pared by 0 bases and J by 0 bases, with 11 bases between. This CDR3 comprises 16 residues. Germline CDR1 LGHDT, CDR2 YNNKEL (reference sequence). The DNA for the CDR3 is TGTGCCAGCAGCCAAGATCAGAGTAGGGCTAACTATGGCTACACCTTC. Translated, it gives CASSQDQSRANYGYTF.

The chain combines TRBV28 with TRBJ1-2, with D possibly being TRBD1 (6 bases). V was pared by 8 bases and J by 0 bases, with 16 bases between. The CDR3 sequence is 15 residues long. CDR1 is MDHEN and CDR2 is SYDVKM in the germline V gene. CDR3 sequence: CASSARGTANYGYTF. The CDR3 DNA reads TGTGCCAGCTCGGCGAGGGGGACTGCTAACTATGGCTACACCTTC.

V is TRBV15 and J is TRBJ1-2; TRBD1 might be the D (6 bases). Per the germline V gene, CDR1 is LNHNV and CDR2 is YYDKDF (reference sequence). The germline V and J ends were trimmed by 0 bases and 7 bases, with 15 bases remaining between them. This CDR3 region has 15 residues. CDR3 residues: CATSRDRRGLSGYTF. In DNA form, the CDR3 reads TGTGCCACCAGCAGAGATCGCAGGGGCCTGAGTGGCTACACCTTC.

A few counts support this clone. The chain has TRBV11-3 and TRBJ2-3; D might be TRBD2 (7 bases). Germline V gives CDR1 SGHNT, CDR2 YENEEA. V was pared by 8 bases and J by 5 bases, with 11 bases between. This CDR3 comprises 12 residues. In nucleotides, the CDR3 is TGTGCCAGCCGAGGGGGGGAAGATACGCAGTATTTT. It yields the protein CASRGGEDTQYF.

A single count supports this clone. CDR3 nucleotides: TGTGCCAGCAGCCAACCTGGGACAGGCGAAGCTTTCTTT. Protein product: CASSQPGTGEAFF. V usage is TRBV4-2 and J usage is TRBJ1-1; TRBD1 matches at 8 bases. This CDR3 has 13 residues. Germline CDR1 LGHNA, CDR2 YNFKEQ. The junction had 4 bases not matched to a gene; V was cut back by 2 bases and J by 8 bases.

There are a few counts of this clone. The V and J genes are TRBV27 and TRBJ1-5, with D maybe TRBD1 (5 bases). Germline values: CDR1 MNHEY, CDR2 SMNVEV (reference sequence). This CDR3 region has 16 residues. The V and J ends lost 6 bases and 0 bases respectively, with 15 bases between them. This CDR3 is CASRLTSGGSNQPQHF. The CDR3 bases are TGTGCCAGCAGGTTAACGTCCGGGGGTAGCAATCAGCCCCAGCATTTT.

In DNA, the CDR3 is TGTGCCAGCAGTCCCCAGGGCCCGGGGCTAGGGCAGCCCCAGCATTTT. Its protein is CASSPQGPGLGQPQHF. The V gene is TRBV6-2 or TRBV6-3, the J gene TRBJ1-5, with a possible D match to TRBD1 (5 bases). The CDR3 sequence is 16 residues long. Trimming removed 5 bases at V and 7 bases at J, with 21 bases between. CDR1 is MNHEY, CDR2 SVGEGT, per germline.

The chain uses TRBV9 and TRBJ1-3, with 8 bases aligning to TRBD1. The CDR3 is made up of 13 amino acids. Trimming took 8 bases from V and 7 from J; bases not matched to a gene: 8. Germline V gene sequence: CDR1 SGDLS, CDR2 YYNGEE. The CDR3 bases are TGTGCCAGTGGACAGGGAGTTAGTAACACCATATATTTT. This sequence encodes CASGQGVSNTIYF.

V and J are TRBV6-1 and TRBJ1-2; 7 nucleotides match TRBD1. The CDR3 has 15 amino acids. The ends lost 3 bases at V and 2 bases at J; junction bases unmatched: 6. Germline V CDR1 and CDR2: MNHNS, SASEGT. The CDR3 DNA is TGTGCCAGCAGTGACGTGGGACAGAGGAACTATGGCTACACCTTC. Translation: CASSDVGQRNYGYTF.

V is TRBV5-1 and J is TRBJ2-5, with D possibly being TRBD1 (6 bases). This CDR3 contains 14 residues. Trimming stripped 5 bases from V and 5 bases from J, with 16 bases between. CDR1 is SGHRS, CDR2 YFSETQ, per germline. CDR3 sequence reads: CASRKIQGRETQYF. CDR3 coding DNA: TGCGCCAGCAGGAAGATTCAGGGGCGGGAGACCCAGTACTTC.

V is TRBV9 and J is TRBJ1-6; D is unresolved. The CDR3 has 15 residues. Trimming stripped 0 bases from V and 7 bases from J, with 11 bases between. The germline V gene encodes CDR1 SGDLS and CDR2 YYNGEE. The CDR3 bases are TGTGCCAGCAGCGTAGGACCGGGCGGGAATTCACCCCTCCACTTT. It codes for CASSVGPGGNSPLHF.

J is TRBJ1-1 and V is TRBV28, with 12 bases lining up with TRBD1. Germline V gives CDR1 MDHEN, CDR2 SYDVKM. V gave up 3 bases and J gave up 7 bases; unmatched junction bases: 6. This CDR3 comprises 15 residues. The CDR3, as DNA: TGTGCCAGCAGTTTCTTGGGACAGGGGGCTGGTGAAGCTTTCTTT. Its protein product is CASSFLGQGAGEAFF.

This clone has just a few counts. The chain recombines TRBV29-1 with TRBJ1-5; D unresolved. Trimming shortened V by 5 bases and J by 0 bases, and 5 bases separated the two germline ends. CDR1 and CDR2 (germline): SQVTM, ANQGSEA. The CDR3 is 12 amino acids. The CDR3 coding sequence is TGCAGCGTTAGAAATAGCAATCAGCCCCAGCATTTT. Translated, it gives CSVRNSNQPQHF.

The chain couples TRBV6-5 to TRBJ1-3, with D possibly matching TRBD1 (5 bases). Trimming took 2 bases from V and 2 from J, leaving 10 bases between them. The CDR3 has 15 amino acids. The V gene's germline CDR1 is MNHEY and CDR2 SVGAGI. The CDR3 here is CASSYHGDAGNTIYF. The CDR3 DNA is TGTGCCAGCAGTTACCACGGGGACGCTGGAAACACCATATATTTT.

The V gene is TRBV7-8, the J gene TRBJ1-2; perhaps TRBD1 as D (5 bases). The V gene lost 6 bases and the J gene lost 2 bases, with 25 bases spanning the gap. This CDR3 has 18 amino acids. Germline V gene lookup returns CDR1 SGHVS and CDR2 FQNEAQ. CDR3 in amino acids: CASSSIRAVAGKNYGYTF. The CDR3 DNA reads TGTGCCAGCAGTTCAATTCGGGCCGTGGCAGGGAAGAACTATGGCTACACCTTC.